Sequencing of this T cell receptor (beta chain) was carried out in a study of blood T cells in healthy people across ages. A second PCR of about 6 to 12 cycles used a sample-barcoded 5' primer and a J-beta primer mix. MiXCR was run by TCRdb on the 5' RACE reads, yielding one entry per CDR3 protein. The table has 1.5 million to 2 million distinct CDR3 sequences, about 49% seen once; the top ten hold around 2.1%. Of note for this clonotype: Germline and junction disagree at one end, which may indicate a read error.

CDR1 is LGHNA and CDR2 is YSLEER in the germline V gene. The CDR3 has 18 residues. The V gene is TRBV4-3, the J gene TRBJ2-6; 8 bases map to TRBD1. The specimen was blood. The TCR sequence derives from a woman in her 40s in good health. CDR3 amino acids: CANSQLWTGHPGANVLTF. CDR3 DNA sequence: TGCGCCAACAGCCAACTTTGGACAGGGCACCCCGGGGCCAACGTCCTGACTTTC.